This T cell receptor (beta chain) was sequenced during a study of OX40 agonist ivuxolimab in advanced cancers. Study information: Of mixed ages from about 23 to 85 and averaging 60 years, the group was roughly 85% male.

Generated by immunoSEQ multiplex PCR, the TCRdb table keeps only in-frame clones and is missing some. The sample holds 100,000 to 130,000 clones, approximately 89% seen once. This CDR3 region has 16 residues. The V gene's germline CDR1 is MNHNS and CDR2 SASEGT. Trimming stripped 4 bases from V and 0 bases from J, with 15 bases between. This specimen consisted of CD4+ or CD8+ T cells sorted from blood, obtained in a trial of the OX40 agonist ivuxolimab. The chain recombines TRBV6-1 with TRBJ1-1; D is perhaps TRBD1 (5 bases). This clonotype was obtained from an adult with an advanced solid tumor such as melanoma, head and neck, liver or kidney cancer. The CDR3 DNA is TGTGCCAGCAGTGGAGCCCGACAGTCCATGAACACTGAAGCTTTCTTT. Amino acids: CASSGARQSMNTEAFF.